The clone carrying this TCR beta chain has a count of ten or more. The sample belongs to a study of regulatory T cells in long-lasting Graves disease. Study overall: Graves' patients, diagnosed recently, had received antithyroid drugs under 3 months.

Trimming cost V 5 bases and J 5 bases, with 22 bases left between them. Germline loops: CDR1 LNHDA, CDR2 SQIVND (reference sequence). The CDR3 is made up of 16 amino acids. Time point given: newly diagnosed GD, antithyroid drugs for less than 3 months. PBMC-derived RNA was used for the TCR library. According to the study, TCR beta libraries were built with iRepertoire HTBI primers and CDR3-region Arm-PCR. TCRdb passed the multiplex PCR reads through MiXCR, listing each CDR3 protein once. In the table there are some 490,000 distinct CDR3 sequences, around 12% of which are singletons. The same sample was also studied in work on T cells in Graves' hyperthyroidism and ophthalmopathy. That study reports: Separating ophthalmopathy from stable hyperthyroidism was achieved by a 13 V-J model.

The sequencing used peripheral blood mononuclear cells (PBMCs), collected at new diagnosis, from a patient treated with antithyroid drugs. This TCR was sampled from a young woman with Graves disease. The chain has TRBV19 and TRBJ2-7, with D possibly being TRBD1 (5 bases). The DNA of the CDR3 is TGTGCCAGTAGTCCCGTTAGGGGTCAAGGTAGTGACGAGCAGTACTTC. Protein product: CASSPVRGQGSDEQYF. Based on the CDR3 plus reference TRBV19 and TRBJ2-7, the full variable domain is DGGITQSPKYLFRKEGQNVTLSCEQNLNHDAMYWYRQDPGQGLRLIYYSQIVNDFQKGDIAEGYSVSREKKESFPLTVTSAQKNPTAFYLCASSPVRGQGSDEQYFGPGTRLTVT.